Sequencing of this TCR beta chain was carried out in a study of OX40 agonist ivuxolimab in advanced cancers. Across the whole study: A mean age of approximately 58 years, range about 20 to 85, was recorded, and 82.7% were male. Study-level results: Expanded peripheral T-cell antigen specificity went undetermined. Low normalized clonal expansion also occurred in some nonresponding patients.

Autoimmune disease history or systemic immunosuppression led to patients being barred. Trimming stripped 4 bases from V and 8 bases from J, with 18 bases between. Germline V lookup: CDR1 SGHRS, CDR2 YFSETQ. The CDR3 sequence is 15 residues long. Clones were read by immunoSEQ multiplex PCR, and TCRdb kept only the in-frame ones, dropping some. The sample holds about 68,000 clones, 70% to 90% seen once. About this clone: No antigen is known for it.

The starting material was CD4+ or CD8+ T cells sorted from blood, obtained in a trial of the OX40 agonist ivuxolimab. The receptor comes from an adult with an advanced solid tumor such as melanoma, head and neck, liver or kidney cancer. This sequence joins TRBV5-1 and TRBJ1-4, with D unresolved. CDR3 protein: CASSLGGYSREKLFF. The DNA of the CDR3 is TGCGCCAGCAGCCTTGGTGGGTATTCTAGAGAAAAACTGTTTTTT.